These T cell receptor beta chains were read from a single sample in a study of T cell changes during pregnancy in multiple sclerosis. The method was immunoSEQ multiplex PCR; TCRdb's version includes in-frame clones alone and lacks a portion of them. The sample lists just under 65,000 clones; 75% to 95% were seen once. The material sequenced was peripheral blood, taken after pregnancy. The source of these receptors is a female donor in good health, enrolled as a control in a pregnancy study. CDR3s include the opening cysteine and the closing phenylalanine or tryptophan. Each record gives: J gene, D gene, V gene, clone size, CDR3 DNA, CDR3 protein. The D gene is left open where the match is weak. Clone size is not always given. Where it is, it says once, few, many or a class for expanded clones.

TRBJ2-7	.	TRBV2	.	TGTGCCAGCAGTGAAGCGAGGGGGGGCGGTTACGAGCAGTACTTC	CASSEARGGGYEQYF
TRBJ1-5	.	TRBV23-1	.	TGCGCCAGCAGTCAATATCTCCCCCGTTTTATCAGGGTTCGGCCCCAGCATTTT	CASSQYLPRFIRVRPQHF
TRBJ1-2	.	TRBV7-9	few	TGTGCCAGCAGCTTAACATCCGGACTCCCATTACGATATGGCTACACCTTC	CASSLTSGLPLRYGYTF
TRBJ1-2	.	TRBV30	.	TGTGCCTGGATGAGTGAAGACACCTATGGCTACACCTTC	CAWMSEDTYGYTF
TRBJ1-1	.	TRBV30	.	TGTGCCTGGAGCGCACCCTTTGTCTCAGTCCCTGAAGCTTTCTTT	CAWSAPFVSVPEAFF
TRBJ2-5	.	TRBV7-2	.	TGTGCCAGCAGCTTAGCCCAACAAGAGACCCAGTACTTC	CASSLAQQETQYF
TRBJ1-1	.	TRBV7-8	.	TGTGCCAGCAGCTTTCAGATACAGAACACTGAAGCTTTCTTT	CASSFQIQNTEAFF
TRBJ1-4	TRBD1	TRBV19	.	TGTGCCAGTAGCCGTATAGCCGGGACAGTTAATGAAAAACTGTTTTTT	CASSRIAGTVNEKLFF
TRBJ1-1	.	TRBV5-1	.	TGCGCCAGCAGCTGGGGGGGTGCGACTGAAGCTTTCTTT	CASSWGGATEAFF
TRBJ1-2	.	TRBV6-1	few	TGTGCCAGCAGTGCAGGGATGGGACACCAATATGGCTACACCTTC	CASSAGMGHQYGYTF
TRBJ2-2	.	TRBV27	.	TGTGCCAGCAGTTTATTCGAGGGACTCGGGGGCGGGGAGCTGTTTTTT	CASSLFEGLGGGELFF
TRBJ2-1	TRBD2	TRBV7-9	.	TGTGCCAGCAGCTCCTCGACTAGCGCGTCCTACAATGAGCAGTTCTTC	CASSSSTSASYNEQFF
TRBJ2-1	TRBD2	TRBV28	.	TGTGCCAGCATTAGCGGGGGCCCTTACAATGAGCAGTTCTTC	CASISGGPYNEQFF
TRBJ1-3	TRBD1	TRBV5-1	.	TGCGCCAGCAGGGACAGGGCGGGAAACACCATATATTTT	CASRDRAGNTIYF
TRBJ2-5	TRBD2	TRBV30	.	TGTGCCTCCGGAAAGAGACTAGCGAAACAAGAGACCCAGTACTTC	CASGKRLAKQETQYF
TRBJ1-1	.	TRBV28	.	TGTGCCAGCAGTGACGGGGGGGGGTTGAGCACTGAAGCTTTCTTT	CASSDGGGLSTEAFF
TRBJ2-7	TRBD2	TRBV27	.	TGTGCCAGCAGACCACCGGGACTAGCATCCTACGAGCAGTACTTC	CASRPPGLASYEQYF
TRBJ1-5	TRBD1	TRBV7-2	.	TGTGCCAGCAGCTCACGGACAGGGGGGGATCAGCCCCAGCATTTT	CASSSRTGGDQPQHF
TRBJ2-5	.	TRBV19	once	TGTGCCAGTAGTCGGGACCAAGAGACCCAGTACTTC	CASSRDQETQYF
TRBJ2-2	TRBD1	TRBV7-7	.	TGTGCTAGCAGCTTACAGGGGGGAGAGACCGGGGAGCTGTTTTTT	CASSLQGGETGELFF
TRBJ1-2	TRBD1	TRBV19	.	TGTGCCAGTAGTACGGGACAGGGGGTCCGTGGCTACACCTTC	CASSTGQGVRGYTF
TRBJ1-1	.	TRBV5-5	.	TGTGCCAGCAGCTTGTTCGGGGATAACACTGAAGCTTTCTTT	CASSLFGDNTEAFF
TRBJ1-5	.	TRBV19	.	TGTGCCAGTAGTATTTGGGCAACTTATAGCAATCAGCCCCAGCATTTT	CASSIWATYSNQPQHF
TRBJ2-1	TRBD1	TRBV4-3	many	TGCGCCAGCAGCCAAGATATGGGACAGGGACTCTACAATGAGCAGTTCTTC	CASSQDMGQGLYNEQFF
TRBJ2-7	.	TRBV5-1	.	TGCGCCAGCAGCCCCCCGACTACCTACGAGCAGTACTTC	CASSPPTTYEQYF
TRBJ1-1	.	TRBV5-5	.	TGTGCCAGCAGCTTGGAGGGGGTGGCGAACACTGAAGCTTTCTTT	CASSLEGVANTEAFF
TRBJ2-7	TRBD2	TRBV19	.	TGTGCCAGTAGTAGGGGGGGTGGGGTTAAACTACGGGAGCAGTACTTC	CASSRGGGVKLREQYF
TRBJ1-2	.	TRBV6-4	.	TGTGCCAGCAGTGACGGGCGGGGTTACACCTTC	CASSDGRGYTF
TRBJ1-1	.	TRBV2	.	TGTGCCAGCAGGGGGTTAGGACGGGGGAACACTGAAGCTTTCTTT	CASRGLGRGNTEAFF
TRBJ1-4	TRBD1	TRBV5-6	.	TGTGCCAGCAGCTTGGAGGGACAGGGGTATGCAACTAATGAAAAACTGTTTTTT	CASSLEGQGYATNEKLFF
TRBJ2-7	TRBD1	TRBV11-1	.	TGTGCCAGCAGCTCTCCCCGGGACAGGCCCTACGAGCAGTACTTC	CASSSPRDRPYEQYF
TRBJ2-7	.	TRBV4-1	.	TGCGCCAGCAGGCCAGGGGCAAGCTCCTACGAGCAGTACTTC	CASRPGASSYEQYF
TRBJ1-1	.	TRBV7-8	.	TGTGCCAGCAGCTTAGCGCCCAACACAGGTTACGGGGCTTTCTTT	CASSLAPNTGYGAFF
TRBJ1-5	TRBD1	TRBV2	.	TGTGCCAGCAGTAGACCGGGACAGCATCATCAGCCCCAGCATTTT	CASSRPGQHHQPQHF
TRBJ2-1	.	TRBV29-1	.	TGCAGCGTTGGGGAGAGGGTGGGTGAGCAGTTCTTC	CSVGERVGEQFF
TRBJ1-1	.	TRBV7-9	.	TGTGCCAGCAGCTCTTCTGTGCGGCGCACTGAAGCTTTCTTT	CASSSSVRRTEAFF
TRBJ2-5	TRBD1	TRBV11-3	.	TGTGCCAGCAGCTCCGGACAGGGGGCAAGAGAGACCCAGTACTTC	CASSSGQGARETQYF